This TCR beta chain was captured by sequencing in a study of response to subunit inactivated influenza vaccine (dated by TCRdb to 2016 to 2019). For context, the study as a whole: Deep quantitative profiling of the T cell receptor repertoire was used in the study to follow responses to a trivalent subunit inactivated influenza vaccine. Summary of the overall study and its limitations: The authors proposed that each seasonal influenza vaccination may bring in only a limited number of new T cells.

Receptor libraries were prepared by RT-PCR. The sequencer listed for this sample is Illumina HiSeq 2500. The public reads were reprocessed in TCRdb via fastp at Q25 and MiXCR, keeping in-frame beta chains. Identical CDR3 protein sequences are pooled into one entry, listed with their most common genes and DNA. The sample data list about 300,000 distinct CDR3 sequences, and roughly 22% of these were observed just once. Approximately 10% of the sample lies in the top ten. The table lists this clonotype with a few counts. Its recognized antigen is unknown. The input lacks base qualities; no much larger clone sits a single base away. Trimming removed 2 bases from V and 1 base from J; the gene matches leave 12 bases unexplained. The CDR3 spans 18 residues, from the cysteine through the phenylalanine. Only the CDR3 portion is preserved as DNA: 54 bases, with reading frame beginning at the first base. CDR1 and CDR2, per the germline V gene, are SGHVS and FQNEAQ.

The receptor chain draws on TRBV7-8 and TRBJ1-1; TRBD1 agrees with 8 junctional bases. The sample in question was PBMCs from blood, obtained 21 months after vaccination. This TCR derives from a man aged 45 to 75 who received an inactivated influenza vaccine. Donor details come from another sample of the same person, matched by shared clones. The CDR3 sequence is CASSLINRPDRGNTEAFF. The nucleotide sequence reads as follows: TGTGCCAGCAGCTTAATCAATAGACCCGACAGGGGGAACACTGAAGCTTTCTTT.